The 3 T cell receptor beta chains given below trace back to one sample, sequenced in a study of CD8+CD57+ T cells in acquired aplastic anemia. The patients chosen for sequencing had shown expansion of CD8+CD57+ cells (detected by flow cytometry). Genomic DNA served as template for TCR beta VDJ and CDR3 profiling. A single record per CDR3 protein comes from TCRdb applying MiXCR to the reads. The profile covers about 150,000 distinct CDR3 sequences, with about 52% appearing a single time and approximately 12% taken by the ten largest. The sequenced sample was sorted CD4+, CD8+, or CD8+CD57+ T cells (not recorded which) from PBMCs. These receptors were obtained from a human donor with aplastic anemia.

This clonotype was detected once. V gene TRBV19 combines with J gene TRBJ2-7, with D perhaps TRBD2 (6 bases). CDR3 length: 13 amino acids. Between the trimmed V and J ends, which lost 1 base and 6 bases, there was a span of 10 bases. Germline CDR1 LNHDA, CDR2 SQIVND (reference sequence). Here the CDR3 DNA reads TGTGCCAGTAGTATAGTGCTCGGGAGCGAGCAGTACTTC. Translating it yields CASSIVLGSEQYF. Full variable domain (outside the CDR3, taken from reference TRBV19 and TRBJ2-7): DGGITQSPKYLFRKEGQNVTLSCEQNLNHDAMYWYRQDPGQGLRLIYYSQIVNDFQKGDIAEGYSVSREKKESFPLTVTSAQKNPTAFYLCASSIVLGSEQYFGPGTRLTVT.

The chain joins TRBV29-1 to TRBJ2-3, with TRBD1 identical over 7 bases. Germline V gives CDR1 SQVTM, CDR2 ANQGSEA. The junction had 8 bases not matched to a gene; V was cut back by 1 base and J by 1 base. The CDR3 is made up of 16 amino acids. The DNA for the CDR3 is TGCAGCGTTGAAGCGACAGGGTCGGGTCGCACAGATACGCAGTATTTT. As protein: CSVEATGSGRTDTQYF.

This clonotype came up many times. The gene calls are TRBV20-1 and TRBJ2-7; the D is unclear. This CDR3 spans 15 amino acids. Trimming took 3 bases from V and 0 from J, leaving 15 bases between them. The germline gives CDR1 DFQATT, CDR2 SNEGSKA (reference sequence). Here the CDR3 DNA reads TGCAGTGCTAGTTGGGCTGAACAGAGCTCCTACGAGCAGTACTTC. Residues: CSASWAEQSSYEQYF.